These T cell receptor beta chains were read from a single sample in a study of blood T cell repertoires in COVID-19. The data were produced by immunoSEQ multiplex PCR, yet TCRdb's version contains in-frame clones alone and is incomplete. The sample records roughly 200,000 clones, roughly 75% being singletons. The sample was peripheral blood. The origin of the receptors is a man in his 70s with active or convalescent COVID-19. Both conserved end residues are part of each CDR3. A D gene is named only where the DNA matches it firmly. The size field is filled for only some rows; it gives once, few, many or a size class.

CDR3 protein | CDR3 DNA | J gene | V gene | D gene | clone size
CAWGRDSLTF | TGTGCCTGGGGAAGGGACAGTCTAACCTTC | TRBJ1-2 | TRBV30 | TRBD1 | few
CASSFRANEKLFF | TGTGCCAGCTCATTCAGGGCTAATGAAAAACTGTTTTTT | TRBJ1-4 | TRBV18 | . | .
CASSNATSYEQYF | TGTGCCAGCAGCAACGCGACATCCTACGAGCAGTACTTC | TRBJ2-7 | TRBV21-1 | . | once
CASSQSVGANYEQYF | TGTGCCAGTAGCCAGTCCGTGGGGGCCAACTACGAGCAGTACTTC | TRBJ2-7 | TRBV19 | . | .
CASSQGLAEADTQYF | TGTGCCAGCAGCCAAGGACTAGCGGAGGCAGATACGCAGTATTTT | TRBJ2-3 | TRBV3-1/TRBV3-2 | TRBD2 | .
CASSPLAGGPGEQYF | TGTGCCAGTAGTCCCCTAGCGGGGGGGCCTGGGGAGCAGTACTTC | TRBJ2-7 | TRBV19 | TRBD2 | .
CASSPGGWGTEAFF | TGTGCCAGCAGTCCAGGGGGCTGGGGCACTGAAGCTTTCTTT | TRBJ1-1 | TRBV2 | TRBD1 | .
CASSFGLAGAGELFF | TGTGCCAGCAGTTTCGGACTAGCGGGGGCCGGGGAGCTGTTTTTT | TRBJ2-2 | TRBV6-5 | TRBD2 | few
CASSQDLVGTIQETQYF | TGCGCCAGCAGCCAAGATTTAGTCGGGACTATCCAAGAGACCCAGTACTTC | TRBJ2-5 | TRBV4-3 | TRBD2 | .
CASSYSGGPQDEQYF | TGTGCCAGCAGTTACTCAGGGGGACCCCAGGACGAGCAGTACTTC | TRBJ2-7 | TRBV6-5 | . | once
CASSWTGGDGNTIYF | TGTGCCAGCAGCTGGACAGGGGGCGACGGAAACACCATATATTTT | TRBJ1-3 | TRBV5-6 | TRBD1 | .
CASSVQGYEQYF | TGTGCCAGCAGCGTACAGGGCTACGAGCAGTACTTC | TRBJ2-7 | TRBV5-5 | . | .
CASSSRGQNGYTF | TGTGCCAGTAGTAGTAGGGGACAGAATGGCTACACCTTC | TRBJ1-2 | TRBV19 | TRBD1 | .
CASSPPMTSGVTPDTQYF | TGTGCCAGCAGTCCGCCAATGACTAGCGGGGTTACGCCAGATACGCAGTATTTT | TRBJ2-3 | TRBV6-2/TRBV6-3 | TRBD2 | .
CASSPQARGYGYTF | TGTGCCAGCAGCCCCCAGGCGCGAGGGTATGGCTACACCTTC | TRBJ1-2 | TRBV11-2 | . | .
CASSSGTDTYEQYF | TGTGCCAGCAGCAGCGGGACGGATACCTACGAGCAGTACTTC | TRBJ2-7 | TRBV5-4 | TRBD2 | .
CASSLGTARASSYNEQFF | TGTGCCAGCAGCTTAGGGACAGCAAGGGCCAGCTCCTACAATGAGCAGTTCTTC | TRBJ2-1 | TRBV13 | . | .
CASSSRGGRGTEAFF | TGTGCCAGCAGCTCGAGAGGGGGACGAGGCACTGAAGCTTTCTTT | TRBJ1-1 | TRBV13 | . | .
CASSLGSGSYEQYF | TGTGCCAGCAGCTTGGGTAGCGGCTCTTACGAGCAGTACTTC | TRBJ2-7 | TRBV5-5 | . | .
CASSDRYEQYF | TGTGCCAGCAGCGACAGGTACGAGCAGTACTTC | TRBJ2-7 | TRBV3-1/TRBV3-2 | . | .
CATGQGGEKLFF | TGTGCCACGGGACAGGGTGGCGAAAAACTGTTTTTT | TRBJ1-4 | TRBV15 | TRBD1 | .
CASRIRTGDFNEQFF | TGTGCCAGCAGGATACGGACAGGGGATTTCAATGAGCAGTTCTTC | TRBJ2-1 | TRBV27 | TRBD1 | .
CASSSPRQGRSGNTIYF | TGTGCCAGCAGTAGCCCTAGACAGGGAAGGTCTGGAAACACCATATATTTT | TRBJ1-3 | TRBV2 | TRBD1 | .
CASSLNTYYTF | TGTGCCAGCAGCTTAAACACGTACTACACCTTC | TRBJ1-2 | TRBV11-2 | . | .
CASSPPRRTGRSGELFF | TGTGCCAGCAGCCCTCCCCGCAGGACAGGGAGGTCCGGGGAGCTGTTTTTT | TRBJ2-2 | TRBV6-2/TRBV6-3 | TRBD1 | .
CASLTAQVNTEAFF | TGCGCCAGCCTTACTGCACAGGTGAACACTGAAGCTTTCTTT | TRBJ1-1 | TRBV23-1 | . | .
CASSTQTGTEAFF | TGTGCCAGCAGTACCCAAACAGGCACTGAAGCTTTCTTT | TRBJ1-1 | TRBV6-5 | . | .
CAWSQREGLFF | TGTGCCTGGAGCCAGAGGGAGGGGCTGTTTTTT | TRBJ2-2 | TRBV30 | TRBD2 | once
CASSQGTSNSYEQYF | TGTGCCAGCAGCCAAGGGACTTCCAACTCCTACGAGCAGTACTTC | TRBJ2-7 | TRBV9 | . | .
CASGLVPGGGPNEQFF | TGTGCTAGTGGTTTGGTACCGGGGGGAGGGCCCAATGAGCAGTTCTTC | TRBJ2-1 | TRBV12-5 | TRBD2 | .
CASSQDGWPTGYGYTF | TGCGCCAGCAGCCAAGATGGGTGGCCCACGGGCTATGGCTACACCTTC | TRBJ1-2 | TRBV4-3 | . | .
CASSQDRLAGVYSDTGELFF | TGTGCCAGCAGCCAAGATCGGCTAGCGGGAGTGTATTCTGACACCGGGGAGCTGTTTTTT | TRBJ2-2 | TRBV4-2 | TRBD2 | .
CASSLGGRAFF | TGTGCCAGCAGTTTGGGGGGGAGGGCTTTCTTT | TRBJ1-1 | TRBV6-5 | . | .
CASSSTYEQYF | TGTGCCAGCAGCTCTACCTACGAGCAGTACTTC | TRBJ2-7 | TRBV6-5 | . | .
CASSSSSGGLENEQFF | TGTGCCAGCAGTTCTTCTAGCGGGGGGCTAGAGAATGAGCAGTTCTTC | TRBJ2-1 | TRBV6-5 | TRBD2 | .
CASSQGLESSYEQYF | TGTGCCAGCAGCCAAGGACTTGAGAGCTCCTACGAGCAGTACTTC | TRBJ2-7 | TRBV3-1/TRBV3-2 | . | .
CASSFATYEQYF | TGTGCCAGCAGTTTTGCTACCTACGAGCAGTACTTC | TRBJ2-7 | TRBV28 | . | .
CASRTSSGNTIYF | TGTGCCAGCAGAACGAGCTCTGGAAACACCATATATTTT | TRBJ1-3 | TRBV12-3/TRBV12-4 | . | few
CASSTSSGNTIYF | TGTGCCAGCAGTACCAGCTCTGGAAACACCATATATTTT | TRBJ1-3 | TRBV9 | . | .
CASSDPLQGPREGYTF | TGTGCCAGCAGTGATCCCCTACAGGGACCTAGGGAAGGCTACACCTTC | TRBJ1-2 | TRBV2 | . | .
CASSPAEIYEQYF | TGTGCCAGCAGTCCGGCGGAAATCTACGAGCAGTACTTC | TRBJ2-7 | TRBV2 | . | once
CASSFGQGAQNEQFF | TGTGCCAGCAGTTTCGGACAGGGGGCACAAAATGAGCAGTTCTTC | TRBJ2-1 | TRBV6-5 | TRBD1 | few
CASSQPTGVGLAGHNEQFF | TGCGCCAGCAGCCAACCGACAGGGGTCGGACTAGCGGGACACAATGAGCAGTTCTTC | TRBJ2-1 | TRBV4-1 | TRBD2 | .
CASSPNGGGYGYTF | TGTGCCAGCTCACCGAATGGGGGGGGCTATGGCTACACCTTC | TRBJ1-2 | TRBV18 | . | .
CASRLTREHSEQFF | TGTGCCAGCAGACTGACTAGAGAGCACAGTGAGCAGTTCTTC | TRBJ2-1 | TRBV27 | . | few
CASSQTPIQNYGYTF | TGTGCCAGCAGCCAAACGCCTATACAGAACTATGGCTACACCTTC | TRBJ1-2 | TRBV4-2 | . | .
CASSLTQGHQETQYF | TGTGCCAGCAGCTTGACACAGGGGCATCAAGAGACCCAGTACTTC | TRBJ2-5 | TRBV5-4 | TRBD1 | .
CASSSAGGAGGTDTQYF | TGTGCCAGCAGCTCCGCAGGAGGGGCGGGAGGGACAGATACGCAGTATTTT | TRBJ2-3 | TRBV7-3 | TRBD2 | many
CASQPTGSQETQYF | TGTGCCAGCCAGCCGACAGGGTCCCAAGAGACCCAGTACTTC | TRBJ2-5 | TRBV9 | TRBD1 | .
CASSLFWRGNTEAFF | TGTGCCAGCAGCTTGTTCTGGAGGGGGAACACTGAAGCTTTCTTT | TRBJ1-1 | TRBV5-6 | . | .